Each of the 15 T cell receptor beta chains below was sequenced from the same sample in a study of regulatory T cells in long-lasting Graves disease. Library construction for TCR beta used iRepertoire HTBI primers and Arm-PCR of CDR3 regions. TCRdb redid the calling of the multiplex PCR reads with MiXCR, one entry per CDR3 protein. The table has about 460,000 distinct CDR3 sequences, 14% seen once. Time point noted: newly diagnosed GD, antithyroid drugs for less than 3 months. The TCR library was made from RNA extracted from PBMCs. These sequences were also reported in another study, on T cells in Graves' hyperthyroidism and ophthalmopathy.

Source: peripheral blood mononuclear cells (PBMCs), taken at new diagnosis, from a patient treated with antithyroid drugs. These receptors all stem from a woman in her forties or fifties with Graves disease.

Note on this clonotype: A much larger clone differs by one base, so this may be a read error. The CDR3 bases are TGCGCCAGCAGCCCCCGGCCCTACAGGGGGCGAGCCAGAAACATTCAGTACTTC. Translation gives CASSPRPYRGRARNIQYF. This chain links TRBV5-1 with TRBJ2-4; 9 positions match TRBD1. CDR3 size: 18 residues. The germline V gene has CDR1 SGHRS and CDR2 YFSETQ.

The chain couples TRBV27 to TRBJ2-2, with D perhaps given as TRBD1 or TRBD2 (5 bases each). Trimming removed 8 bases at V and 6 bases at J, with 10 bases between. CDR1 and CDR2 from the germline V gene are MNHEY and SMNVEV (reference sequence). The CDR3 sequence is 12 residues long. CDR3 bases: TGTGCCAGCCGAGGGGTTTCCGGGGAGCTGTTTTTT. Translating it yields CASRGVSGELFF.

In DNA, the CDR3 is TGCAGCGTTCCCGAAGTGACAGGCCAGGTCTATGGCTACACCTTC. Its protein product is CSVPEVTGQVYGYTF. This sequence joins TRBV29-1 and TRBJ1-2, with D tentatively TRBD1 (6 bases). V lost 5 bases and J lost 4, with 20 bases in between. This CDR3 is built from 15 residues. Germline lookup yields CDR1 SQVTM and CDR2 ANQGSEA. Complete variable domain (other parts from reference TRBV29-1 and TRBJ1-2): SAVISQKPSRDICQRGTSLTIQCQVDSQVTMMFWYRQQPGQSLTLIATANQGSEATYESGFVIDKFPISRPNLTFSTLTVSNMSPEDSSIYLCSVPEVTGQVYGYTFGSGTRLTVV.

Regarding this clonotype: This may be a read error: a much more frequent sequence differs by one nucleotide. The CDR3 nucleotides are TGCGCCAGCAGTGAGTCGTTGGCTAGCGGGATGAATGAGCAGCTCTTC. Its translation is CASSESLASGMNEQLF. The chain combines TRBV6-9 with TRBJ2-1, with TRBD2 identical over 9 bases. The CDR3 covers 16 residues. CDR1 and CDR2 (germline): MNHGY, SVAAGI.

This clonotype came up many times. The genes are TRBV28 and TRBJ2-7, with 10 bases matching TRBD2. Per germline, CDR1 MDHEN and CDR2 SYDVKM. Trimming took 8 bases from V and 3 from J; bases not matched to a gene: 7. The CDR3 extends over 14 amino acids. The CDR3 region has the DNA TGTGCCAGCCCTAGCGGGAGCTGGTTCTACGAGCAGTACTTC. As protein: CASPSGSWFYEQYF.

This clonotype was detected ten times or more. This CDR3 reads CASSSPGEGTDTQYF. The CDR3 DNA follows: TGTGCCAGCAGCTCCCCAGGGGAGGGCACAGATACGCAGTATTTT. This sequence joins TRBV11-2 and TRBJ2-3; perhaps D is TRBD1 or TRBD2 (6 bases each). Per the germline V gene, CDR1 is SGHAT and CDR2 is FQNNGV. The CDR3 is 15 amino acids. Trimming took 4 bases from V and 1 from J, leaving 12 bases between them.

As for this clonotype: A much larger clone lies one base from this, so it may be a read error. The J gene is TRBJ2-2, the V gene TRBV2, with D perhaps matching TRBD2 (7 bases). CDR1 SNHLY and CDR2 FYNNEI come from the germline V gene. The CDR3 covers 16 residues. The CDR3, as DNA: TGTGCCAGCAGTGATAAGGTCGGGGGGCACACCGGGGAGCTGCTTTTT. Amino acid sequence: CASSDKVGGHTGELLF. The full variable domain, completed using reference TRBV2 and TRBJ2-2, is EPEVTQTPSHQVTQMGQEVILRCVPISNHLYFYWYRQILGQKVEFLVSFYNNEISEKSEIFDDQFSVERPDGSNFTLKIRSTKLEDSAMYFCASSDKVGGHTGELLFGEGSRLTVL.

The chain links TRBV5-6 to TRBJ2-7; TRBD1 agrees at 9 bases. With 4 bases clipped from V and 9 bases from J, the junction kept 5 bases outside the gene matches. The germline V gene encodes CDR1 SGHDT and CDR2 YYEEEE. The CDR3 totals 12 residues. CDR3 nucleotide sequence: TGTGCCAGCAGCGGACAGGGGAGTATGCAGTACTTC. Its protein product is CASSGQGSMQYF. Complete variable domain (other parts from reference TRBV5-6 and TRBJ2-7): DAGVTQSPTHLIKTRGQQVTLRCSPKSGHDTVSWYQQALGQGPQFIFQYYEEEERQRGNFPDRFSGHQFPNYSSELNVNALLLGDSALYLCASSGQGSMQYFGPGTRLTVT.

V gene TRBV19 combines with J gene TRBJ1-6; D remains unclear. The germline CDR1 and CDR2 sequences are LNHDA and SQIVND (reference sequence). Between the trimmed V and J ends, which lost 9 bases and 4 bases, there was a span of 16 bases. CDR3 length: 15 residues. CDR3 in DNA: TGTGCCAGCGAGGACGGATCCCCTTATAATTCACCCCTCCACTTT. Translated: CASEDGSPYNSPLHF.

There are many counts of this clonotype. The chain employs TRBV28 and TRBJ1-5; TRBD1 matches 9 bases. V was clipped by 6 bases and J by 7 bases; unmatched bases: 10. CDR3 length equals 15 residues. Germline assignment: CDR1 MDHEN and CDR2 SYDVKM. The CDR3 sequence: CASSRRPGQGQPQHF. The CDR3 bases are TGTGCCAGCAGCCGACGACCGGGACAGGGACAGCCCCAGCATTTT. The full variable domain, rest sourced from reference TRBV28 and TRBJ1-5, is DVKVTQSSRYLVKRTGEKVFLECVQDMDHENMFWYRQDPGLGLRLIYFSYDVKMKEKGDIPEGYSVSREKKERFSLILESASTNQTSMYLCASSRRPGQGQPQHFGDGTRLSIL.

The chain uses TRBV10-3 and TRBJ2-1, with 7 bases fitting TRBD2. J was trimmed by 5 bases and V by 2 bases; bases with no gene match: 9. This CDR3 is 16 amino acids long. Germline-derived CDR1 and CDR2 are ENHRY and SYGVKD. CDR3 protein: CAISEAVRGWDNEQFF. The CDR3 DNA sequence: TGTGCCATCAGTGAGGCTGTGCGGGGGTGGGACAATGAGCAGTTCTTC.

V is TRBV4-1 and J is TRBJ2-7; 8 bases are shared with TRBD2. CDR1 is MGHRA, CDR2 YSYEKL, per germline. This CDR3 contains 16 residues. The junction had 6 bases not matched to a gene; V was cut back by 0 bases and J by 2 bases. CDR3 residues: CASSQDGLAPAYEQYF. The CDR3 coding sequence is TGCGCCAGCAGCCAAGACGGACTAGCCCCCGCCTACGAGCAGTACTTC.

This clonotype appeared a few times. The genes are TRBV6-4 and TRBJ1-2; tentative D call: TRBD1 (5 bases). Trimming removed 5 bases from V and 4 bases from J, with 17 bases in between. Germline CDR1 and CDR2: MRHNA and SNTAGT. This CDR3 has 15 amino acids. The CDR3 loop is CASSYEGGDGYGYTF. The CDR3 nucleotides are TGTGCCAGCAGTTACGAGGGAGGGGACGGCTATGGCTACACCTTC.

This clonotype was seen ten or more times. This chain links TRBV5-1 with TRBJ2-5, with TRBD1 as a possible D gene (6 bases). CDR1 SGHRS and CDR2 YFSETQ come from the germline V gene. The CDR3 sequence is 15 residues long. V dropped 4 bases and J dropped 4 bases, with 17 bases sitting between them. As DNA, the CDR3 is TGCGCCAGCAGCGTACAGGGAGAGCCGGGAGAGACCCAGTACTTC. This codes for CASSVQGEPGETQYF.

This clonotype was counted many times. The chain joins TRBV6-2 or TRBV6-3 to TRBJ2-7; 10 bases map to TRBD2. V dropped 11 bases and J dropped 4; count of bases not matched to a gene: 8. Germline V gene data show CDR1 as MNHEY and CDR2 as SVGEGT. CDR3 length equals 13 residues. The CDR3 is CAVAASGSYEQYF. CDR3 DNA sequence: TGTGCCGTCGCGGCTAGCGGGAGTTACGAGCAGTACTTC.